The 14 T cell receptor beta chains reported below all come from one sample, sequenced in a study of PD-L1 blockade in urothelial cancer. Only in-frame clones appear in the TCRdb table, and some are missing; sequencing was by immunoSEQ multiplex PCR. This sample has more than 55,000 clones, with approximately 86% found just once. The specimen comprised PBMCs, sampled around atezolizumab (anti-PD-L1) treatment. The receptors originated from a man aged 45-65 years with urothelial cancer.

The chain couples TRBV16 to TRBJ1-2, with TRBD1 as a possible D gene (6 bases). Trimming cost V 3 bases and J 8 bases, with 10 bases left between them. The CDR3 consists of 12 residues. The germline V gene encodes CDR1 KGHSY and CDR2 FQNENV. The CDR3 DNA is TGTGCCAGCAGCCAGTACAGGGTAGGCTACACCTTC. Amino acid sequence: CASSQYRVGYTF.

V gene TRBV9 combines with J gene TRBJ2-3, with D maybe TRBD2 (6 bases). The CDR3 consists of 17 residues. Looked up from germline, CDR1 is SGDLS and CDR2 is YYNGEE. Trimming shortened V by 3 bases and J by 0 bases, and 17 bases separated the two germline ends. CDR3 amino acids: CASSAEGVHDSTDTQYF. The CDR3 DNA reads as TGTGCCAGCAGCGCGGAGGGTGTACACGATAGCACAGATACGCAGTATTTT.

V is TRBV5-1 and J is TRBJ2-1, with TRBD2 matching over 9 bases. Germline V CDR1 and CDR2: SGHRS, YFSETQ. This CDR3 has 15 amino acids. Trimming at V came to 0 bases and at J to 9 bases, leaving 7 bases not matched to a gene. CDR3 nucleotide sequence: TGCGCCAGCAGCTTGGTGACTAGCGGAAGGGGTGAGCAGTTCTTC. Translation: CASSLVTSGRGEQFF.

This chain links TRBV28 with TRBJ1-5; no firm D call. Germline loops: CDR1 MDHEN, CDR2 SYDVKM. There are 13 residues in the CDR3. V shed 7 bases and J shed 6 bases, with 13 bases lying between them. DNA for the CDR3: TGTGCCAGCACTTCATTCGGAGTTCAGCCCCAGCATTTT. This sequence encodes CASTSFGVQPQHF.

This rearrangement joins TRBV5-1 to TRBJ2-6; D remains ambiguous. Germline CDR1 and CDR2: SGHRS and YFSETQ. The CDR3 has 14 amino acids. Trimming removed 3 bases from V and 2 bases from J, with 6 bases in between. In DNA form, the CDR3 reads TGCGCCAGCAGCTCTTCGGCTGGGGCCAACGTCCTGACTTTC. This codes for CASSSSAGANVLTF. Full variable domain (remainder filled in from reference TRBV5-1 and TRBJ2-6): KAGVTQTPRYLIKTRGQQVTLSCSPISGHRSVSWYQQTPGQGLQFLFEYFSETQRNKGNFPGRFSGRQFSNSRSEMNVSTLELGDSALYLCASSSSAGANVLTFGAGSRLTVL.

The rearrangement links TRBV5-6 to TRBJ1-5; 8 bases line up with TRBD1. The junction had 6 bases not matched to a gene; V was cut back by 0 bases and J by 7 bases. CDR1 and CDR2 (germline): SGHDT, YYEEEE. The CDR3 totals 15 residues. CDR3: CASSLGTGRYQPQHF. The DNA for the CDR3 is TGTGCCAGCAGCTTGGGGACAGGGAGGTACCAGCCCCAGCATTTT.

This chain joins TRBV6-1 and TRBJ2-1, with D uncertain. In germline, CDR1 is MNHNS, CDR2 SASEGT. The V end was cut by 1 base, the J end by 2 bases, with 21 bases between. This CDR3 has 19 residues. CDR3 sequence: CASSEVKTPARSAYNEQFF. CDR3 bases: TGTGCCAGCAGTGAAGTAAAGACCCCCGCGAGGTCGGCCTACAATGAGCAGTTCTTC.

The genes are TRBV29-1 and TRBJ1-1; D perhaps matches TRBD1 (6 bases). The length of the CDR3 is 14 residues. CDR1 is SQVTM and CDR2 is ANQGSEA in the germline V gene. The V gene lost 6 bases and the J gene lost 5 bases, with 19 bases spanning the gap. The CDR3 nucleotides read TGCAGCGTCCACGCGGGGGGGCTGGGAACTGAAGCTTTCTTT. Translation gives CSVHAGGLGTEAFF.

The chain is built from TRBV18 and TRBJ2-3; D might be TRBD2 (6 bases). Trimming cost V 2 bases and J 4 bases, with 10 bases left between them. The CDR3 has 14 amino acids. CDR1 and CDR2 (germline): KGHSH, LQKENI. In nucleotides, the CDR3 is TGTGCCAGCTCACCAGGGGGGATCGCAGATACGCAGTATTTT. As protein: CASSPGGIADTQYF. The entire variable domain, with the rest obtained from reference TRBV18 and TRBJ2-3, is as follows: NAGVMQNPRHLVRRRGQEARLRCSPMKGHSHVYWYRQLPEEGLKFMVYLQKENIIDESGMPKERFSAEFPKEGPSILRIQQVVRGDSAAYFCASSPGGIADTQYFGPGTRLTVL.

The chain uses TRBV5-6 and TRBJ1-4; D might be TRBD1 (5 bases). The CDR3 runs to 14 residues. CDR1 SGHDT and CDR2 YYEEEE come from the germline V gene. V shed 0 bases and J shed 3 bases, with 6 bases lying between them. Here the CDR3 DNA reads TGTGCCAGCAGCTTGGGACAGCCTAATGAAAAACTGTTTTTT. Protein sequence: CASSLGQPNEKLFF.

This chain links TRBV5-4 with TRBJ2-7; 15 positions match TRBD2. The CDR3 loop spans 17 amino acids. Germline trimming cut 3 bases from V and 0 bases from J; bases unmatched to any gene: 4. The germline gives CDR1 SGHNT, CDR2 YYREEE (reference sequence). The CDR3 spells CASSWGLAGGSSYEQYF. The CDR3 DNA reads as TGTGCCAGCAGCTGGGGACTAGCGGGAGGTTCCTCCTACGAGCAGTACTTC.

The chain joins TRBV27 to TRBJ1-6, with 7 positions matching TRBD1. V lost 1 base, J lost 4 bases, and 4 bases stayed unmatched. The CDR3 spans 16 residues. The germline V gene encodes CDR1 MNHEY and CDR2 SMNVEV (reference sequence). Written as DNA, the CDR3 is TGTGCCAGCAGTTTATTGGCAGGGGGGTATAATTCACCCCTCCACTTT. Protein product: CASSLLAGGYNSPLHF.

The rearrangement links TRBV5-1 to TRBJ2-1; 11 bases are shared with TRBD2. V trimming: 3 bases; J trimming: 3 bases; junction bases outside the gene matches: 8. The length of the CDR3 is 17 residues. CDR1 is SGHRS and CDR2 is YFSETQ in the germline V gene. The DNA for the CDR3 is TGCGCCAGCAGCTCCTACACTAGCGGGAGCCTCTACAATGAGCAGTTCTTC. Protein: CASSSYTSGSLYNEQFF.

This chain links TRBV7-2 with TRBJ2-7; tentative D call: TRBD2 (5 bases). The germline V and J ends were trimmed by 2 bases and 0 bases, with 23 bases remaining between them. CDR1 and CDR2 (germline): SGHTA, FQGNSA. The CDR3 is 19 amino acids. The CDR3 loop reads CASSLSYPSHGGSSYEQYF. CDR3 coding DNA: TGTGCCAGCAGCTTAAGCTACCCTAGCCACGGAGGCAGCTCCTACGAGCAGTACTTC.